The 32 T cell receptor beta chains below all came from one sample that was sequenced in a study of blood T cells in healthy people across ages. Combining a sample-barcoded 5' primer with a J-beta primer mix, a second PCR ran for 7 to 11 cycles. TCRdb reprocessed the 5' RACE reads with MiXCR, giving one entry per CDR3 protein. This table has fewer than 1,200,000 distinct CDR3 sequences, 20% to 25% appearing once. This same sample was also part of a study on T cells of mothers and their children.

Input material: blood. These receptors all come from a girl aged 2 to 9 in good health.

This clonotype was seen a few times. The V gene is TRBV2, the J gene TRBJ2-5; 7 bases line up with TRBD2. Germline CDR1 is SNHLY and CDR2 is FYNNEI. The junction had 7 bases not matched to a gene; V was cut back by 5 bases and J by 4 bases. CDR3 size: 14 residues. Written as DNA, the CDR3 is TGTGCCAGCAGTCCGGGAGGCGAGGGAGAGACCCAGTACTTC. It yields the protein CASSPGGEGETQYF.

The chain combines TRBV7-9 with TRBJ2-7, with TRBD1 as a possible D gene (5 bases). CDR3 length equals 14 residues. Trimming cost V 6 bases and J 3 bases, with 15 bases left between them. Germline CDR1 and CDR2: SEHNR and FQNEAQ (reference sequence). In DNA, the CDR3 is TGTGCCAGCAGTCTAGTAGGGGAAATCTACGAGCAGTACTTC. Protein product: CASSLVGEIYEQYF.

The sample holds a few counts of this clonotype. The chain is built from TRBV12-3 or TRBV12-4 and TRBJ1-4; D is possibly TRBD1 (6 bases). V shed 7 bases and J shed 9 bases, with 24 bases lying between them. The CDR3 runs to 16 residues. The CDR3 sequence: CASTPRGGGLRKKLFF. The CDR3 nucleotides read TGTGCCAGCACCCCACGGGGTGGGGGGCTAAGGAAAAAACTGTTTTTT.

The chain combines TRBV4-3 with TRBJ2-7, with TRBD2 identical over 14 bases. V was pared by 2 bases and J by 7 bases, with 4 bases of the junction left unmatched. The germline V gene has CDR1 LGHNA and CDR2 YSLEER. This CDR3 has 15 amino acids. CDR3 amino acids: CASSQRLAGGMEQYF. CDR3 DNA: TGCGCCAGCAGCCAACGACTAGCGGGGGGGATGGAGCAGTACTTC.

This clonotype was detected a few times. This rearrangement joins TRBV5-1 to TRBJ1-1; 7 positions match TRBD1. V lost 3 bases and J lost 1; bases outside the gene matches: 3. Germline CDR1 SGHRS, CDR2 YFSETQ. The CDR3 consists of 14 residues. The CDR3 sequence is CASSWGDRNTEAFF. The CDR3, as DNA: TGCGCCAGCAGCTGGGGGGACAGGAACACTGAAGCTTTCTTT. The variable domain in full, completed from reference TRBV5-1 and TRBJ1-1, reads KAGVTQTPRYLIKTRGQQVTLSCSPISGHRSVSWYQQTPGQGLQFLFEYFSETQRNKGNFPGRFSGRQFSNSRSEMNVSTLELGDSALYLCASSWGDRNTEAFFGQGTRLTVV.

J is TRBJ2-2 and V is TRBV12-3 or TRBV12-4; TRBD1 matches at 7 bases. With V trimmed by 11 bases and J by 0 bases, 9 bases remained unmatched. The CDR3 totals 15 residues. The CDR3 region is CAVRRQGANTGELFF. The CDR3 DNA reads as TGTGCCGTCCGGCGACAGGGCGCGAACACCGGGGAGCTGTTTTTT.

The chain has TRBV20-1 and TRBJ2-1; D uncertain. Germline V lookup: CDR1 DFQATT, CDR2 SNEGSKA (reference sequence). The V end lost 3 bases, the J end lost 10 bases, and 10 bases lay between the germline ends. The CDR3 runs to 11 residues. CDR3 bases: TGCAGTGCTAGTCCCTCACGGGAGCAGTTCTTC. Translation gives CSASPSREQFF.

The CDR3 coding sequence is TGTGCTAGTGGTTCCCTCCAGGGGAACACAGATACGCAGTATTTT. This gives the protein CASGSLQGNTDTQYF. V is TRBV12-5 and J is TRBJ2-3; D perhaps matches TRBD1 (6 bases). V was cut by 4 bases and J by 2 bases, with 13 bases left in between. The germline gives CDR1 LGHNT, CDR2 FRNRAP. The CDR3 extends over 15 amino acids.

This clonotype has just a few counts. This chain uses TRBV10-2 with TRBJ2-5, with a tentative D call TRBD2 (5 bases). V shed 1 base and J shed 1 base, with 10 bases lying between them. CDR3 size: 15 residues. CDR1 WSHSY and CDR2 SAAADI come from the germline V gene. The CDR3 bases are TGCGCCAGCAGTGAGTATGGACTTCTCCAAGAGACCCAGTACTTC. This sequence encodes CASSEYGLLQETQYF.

This clonotype was counted a few times. The rearrangement uses TRBV10-3 and TRBJ2-5, with TRBD2 identical over 10 bases. The tail of the sequence fits TRBJ2-7 better, so the J call may be wrong. The germline V gene encodes CDR1 ENHRY and CDR2 SYGVKD. The CDR3 spans 12 residues. The CDR3 protein is CAITSGDHEQYF. In nucleotides, the CDR3 is TGTGCCATAACTAGCGGGGACCACGAGCAGTACTTC.

The chain employs TRBV4-1 and TRBJ2-7, with 9 bases lining up with TRBD2. Germline values: CDR1 MGHRA, CDR2 YSYEKL. This CDR3 is 15 amino acids long. With 1 base clipped from V and 3 bases from J, the junction kept 4 bases outside the gene matches. In DNA, the CDR3 is TGCGCCAGCAGCCAAGTTGGCGGGAGGGTCTACGAGCAGTACTTC. It yields the protein CASSQVGGRVYEQYF.

This clonotype appeared a few times. The chain couples TRBV12-3 or TRBV12-4 to TRBJ2-3, with 11 bases aligning to TRBD2. The CDR3 has 16 residues. V lost 3 bases to trimming and J lost 5 bases; unmatched junction nucleotides: 7. CDR3 residues: CASSFPSGGNQDTQYF. CDR3 bases: TGTGCCAGCAGTTTTCCTAGCGGGGGGAACCAAGATACGCAGTATTTT.

The sample holds a few counts of this clonotype. The V call is TRBV5-1, the J call TRBJ1-1; 8 positions match TRBD1. CDR3 length: 15 amino acids. The J segment lost 5 bases and the V segment lost 4 bases, leaving 10 bases of the junction unmatched. Germline-derived CDR1 and CDR2 are SGHRS and YFSETQ. The CDR3 nucleotides read TGCGCCAGCAGCCCGCAGGCGGACAGGGAAACTGAAGCTTTCTTT. It is translated as CASSPQADRETEAFF.

This clonotype occurred a few times. A junction end diverges from the germline sequence, so it may reflect a read error. V usage is TRBV7-7 and J usage is TRBJ2-2, with TRBD2 identical over 10 bases. Germline CDR1 and CDR2: SSHAT and FNYEAQ (reference sequence). This CDR3 region has 17 residues. CDR3 sequence (DNA): TGTGCTAGCAGCTTAAATAGGCTAGCGGGAGTCACCGGGGAGCTGTTTTTT. Amino acid sequence: CASSLNRLAGVTGELFF.

CDR3 bases: TGTGCCAGCAGCGTAGTAGGGGGGACAGACCACGCTCAAGATGGGACCCAGTACTTC. It yields the protein CASSVVGGTDHAQDGTQYF. The chain employs TRBV9 and TRBJ2-5, with D possibly being TRBD1 (7 bases). The CDR3 extends over 19 amino acids. Germline lookup yields CDR1 SGDLS and CDR2 YYNGEE. V lost 0 bases and J lost 7, with 28 bases in between.

In its sample, this clonotype was seen many times. The chain uses TRBV4-1 and TRBJ2-7; D may be TRBD1 (5 bases). Trimming took 6 bases from V and 3 from J, leaving 6 bases between them. This CDR3 contains 11 residues. Germline V gene data show CDR1 as MGHRA and CDR2 as YSYEKL. CDR3 nucleotide sequence: TGCGCCAGCAGGCAGGGCTACGAGCAGTACTTC. Translated, it gives CASRQGYEQYF.

The chain uses TRBV13 and TRBJ1-1; 8 bases are shared with TRBD1. V dropped 5 bases and J dropped 7; count of bases not matched to a gene: 12. Germline CDR1 and CDR2: PRHDT and FYEKMQ (reference sequence). The CDR3 has 15 residues. CDR3 DNA: TGTGCCAGCAGCGTACCAGGGGGCATGGAAGATGAAGCTTTCTTT. Translation: CASSVPGGMEDEAFF.

The genes are TRBV5-6 and TRBJ2-2; D not certain. The CDR3 totals 15 residues. CDR1 SGHDT and CDR2 YYEEEE come from the germline V gene. With 2 bases removed from V and 6 bases from J, the gap between germline ends came to 14 bases. The CDR3 spells CASSLGTLLAGELFF. The DNA for the CDR3 is TGTGCCAGCAGCTTAGGAACCCTGCTCGCCGGGGAGCTGTTTTTT.

The rearrangement links TRBV6-2 or TRBV6-3 to TRBJ2-7; TRBD1 matches at 8 bases. The CDR3 covers 16 residues. The ends lost 2 bases at V and 2 bases at J; junction bases unmatched: 8. Germline V gives CDR1 MNHEY, CDR2 SVGEGT. DNA of the CDR3: TGTGCCAGCAGTTACACCACGGGACAGGAAACCTACGAGCAGTACTTC. Encoded protein: CASSYTTGQETYEQYF.

This clonotype was detected a few times. DNA for the CDR3: TGCGCCAGCATGATCGGGAATGAGCAGTTCTTC. It specifies CASMIGNEQFF. The gene calls are TRBV5-1 and TRBJ2-7; D gene ambiguous. The J call is in doubt because the DNA end fits TRBJ2-1 better. The CDR3 totals 11 residues. Germline V lookup: CDR1 SGHRS, CDR2 YFSETQ.

The genes are TRBV15 and TRBJ1-1, with TRBD1 as a possible D gene (6 bases). V was clipped by 8 bases and J by 5 bases, with 24 bases between them. The CDR3 contains 16 residues. Germline V gene data show CDR1 as LNHNV and CDR2 as YYDKDF (reference sequence). CDR3 in DNA: TGTGCCACCCGAAACTATACAGTTTGGGGGCTAACTGAAGCTTTCTTT. It yields the protein CATRNYTVWGLTEAFF.

The CDR3 DNA sequence: TGTGCCAGCAGATGGGACAATGAGCAGTTCTTC. It encodes CASRWDNEQFF. The rearrangement uses TRBV6-1 and TRBJ2-1; no definite D call. V was cut by 6 bases and J by 5 bases, with 5 bases left in between. The CDR3 extends over 11 amino acids. Germline CDR1 reads MNHNS; CDR2 reads SASEGT.

This clonotype has more than one count but fewer than ten. The V gene is TRBV27, the J gene TRBJ1-6; tentatively, D is TRBD1 (6 bases). The CDR3 totals 14 residues. The V end lost 0 bases, the J end lost 10 bases, and 10 bases lay between the germline ends. Per the germline V gene, CDR1 is MNHEY and CDR2 is SMNVEV (reference sequence). DNA for the CDR3: TGTGCCAGCAGTTTATCGGGGGGCGGATCACCCCTCCACTTT. It encodes CASSLSGGGSPLHF.

The chain joins TRBV15 to TRBJ1-1; 7 nucleotides match TRBD1. With 0 bases clipped from V and 4 bases from J, the junction kept 5 bases outside the gene matches. Per the germline V gene, CDR1 is LNHNV and CDR2 is YYDKDF (reference sequence). This CDR3 contains 15 residues. The CDR3 DNA follows: TGTGCCACCAGCAGAGACAGGGGGGCGGTCACTGAAGCTTTCTTT. Protein sequence: CATSRDRGAVTEAFF. The variable domain in full, with the rest retrieved from reference TRBV15 and TRBJ1-1, is DAMVIQNPRYQVTQFGKPVTLSCSQTLNHNVMYWYQQKSSQAPKLLFHYYDKDFNNEADTPDNFQSRRPNTSFCFLDIRSPGLGDTAMYLCATSRDRGAVTEAFFGQGTRLTVV.

Many counts were recorded for this clonotype. This chain links TRBV7-9 with TRBJ2-1; no clear D. V gave up 2 bases and J gave up 1 base, with 6 bases separating them. The germline V gene encodes CDR1 SEHNR and CDR2 FQNEAQ (reference sequence). CDR3 length: 14 amino acids. CDR3 sequence (DNA): TGTGCCAGCAGCTTAACCGATTCCTACAATGAGCAGTTCTTC. It encodes CASSLTDSYNEQFF.

This clonotype was detected a few times. The chain employs TRBV7-9 and TRBJ1-4; 7 nucleotides line up with TRBD1. The CDR3 is 16 residues long. The germline gives CDR1 SEHNR, CDR2 FQNEAQ (reference sequence). V dropped 5 bases and J dropped 6; count of bases not matched to a gene: 12. The CDR3 DNA is TGTGCCAGCAGCCTCATAGGGGGGGACAGAGATGAAAAACTGTTTTTT. It specifies CASSLIGGDRDEKLFF.

The chain couples TRBV28 to TRBJ2-7; 9 nucleotides match TRBD2. This CDR3 region has 14 residues. V shed 6 bases and J 3 bases; nucleotides not matched to a gene: 6. Germline V gene sequence: CDR1 MDHEN, CDR2 SYDVKM. This chain's CDR3 is CASSPTSGYYEQYF. CDR3 in DNA: TGTGCCAGCAGCCCGACTAGCGGCTACTACGAGCAGTACTTC.

This clonotype was counted many times. The V call is TRBV4-1, the J call TRBJ2-5; 8 positions agree with TRBD2. The closer fit of TRBJ2-1 to the DNA end suggests the J call may be wrong. Germline V gene sequence: CDR1 MGHRA, CDR2 YSYEKL. This CDR3 comprises 14 residues. The CDR3 spells CASSPSGRHNEQFF. Written as DNA, the CDR3 is TGCGCCAGCAGCCCCAGCGGGAGACACAATGAGCAGTTCTTC.

The V and J genes are TRBV6-5 and TRBJ2-2; no clear D gene. Between the trimmed V and J ends, which lost 7 bases and 7 bases, there was a span of 7 bases. This CDR3 has 11 residues. Germline V CDR1 and CDR2: MNHEY, SVGAGI. This CDR3 reads CASKRGGELFF. In nucleotides, the CDR3 is TGTGCCAGCAAGCGAGGCGGGGAGCTGTTTTTT.

The gene calls are TRBV5-6 and TRBJ1-2; no clear D gene. Trimming left V 2 bases short and J 6 bases short, with 11 bases between. Germline V CDR1 and CDR2: SGHDT, YYEEEE. The CDR3 runs to 13 residues. CDR3 loop: CASSLGVPDGYTF. Written as DNA, the CDR3 is TGTGCCAGCAGCTTAGGAGTACCCGATGGCTACACCTTC.

This clonotype showed up just a few times. The chain carries TRBV19 and TRBJ1-6, with TRBD1 as a possible D gene (5 bases). Germline CDR1 and CDR2: LNHDA and SQIVND (reference sequence). CDR3 length: 15 residues. V was pared by 5 bases and J by 8 bases, with 16 bases between. Here the CDR3 DNA reads TGTGCCAGTAGTCCGACCCCGGGGGGACATTCACCCCTCCACTTT. Translated: CASSPTPGGHSPLHF.

This clonotype has only a few counts. The junction and the germline gene differ at one end; a read error may be behind it. The gene calls are TRBV7-9 and TRBJ1-2; D uncertain. From germline, CDR1 is SEHNR and CDR2 FQNEAQ (reference sequence). This CDR3 is 12 amino acids long. DNA for the CDR3: TGTGCCAGCAGCTTAGGAGATCTTGGCTACGCCTTC. Amino acid sequence: CASSLGDLGYAF.